A single count supports the clone carrying this T cell receptor (beta chain). The data originate from a study of blood T cell repertoires in COVID-19. Study information: T cells, B-cell-depleted T cells, or PBMCs supplied cDNA or gDNA.

CDR3 size: 15 residues. Germline CDR1 reads LGHDT; CDR2 reads YNNKEL (reference sequence). Trimming stripped 1 base from V and 10 bases from J, with 14 bases between. Generated by immunoSEQ multiplex PCR, the TCRdb table keeps only in-frame clones and is missing some. Of about 45,000 clones listed, roughly 90% are singletons. The chain is built from TRBV3-1 (or the pseudogene TRBV3-2) and TRBJ1-6, with D possibly TRBD1 on 5 matching bases. This TCR was recovered from a human donor in a cohort sampled during active COVID-19. Sequencing input: peripheral blood. The CDR3 region has the DNA TGTGCCAGCAGCCAAGCTCGGGGGGGAGGGTCACCCCTCCACTTT. Encoded protein: CASSQARGGGSPLHF.